Below, one T cell receptor beta chain is given with its context. Its antigen target is currently unknown. Base qualities are not provided; no much larger clone lies one nucleotide away. This entry is derived from a study of blood T cell repertoires in COVID-19 (dated by TCRdb to between 2020 and 2021). A note on the overall study: The collaborator samples originated in the United States, Italy and Spain and spanned the acute and convalescent phases of COVID-19. The material from the prospective study consisted of cDNA or gDNA derived from T cells, B-cell-depleted T cells, or PBMCs. Subjects who had been exposed to COVID-19, were actively infected with it, or had recovered from it provided the deeply sampled blood TCRbeta repertoires that made up the dataset. The repertoires were released in a freely available public database intended as a resource for research on the immune response to SARS-CoV-2. The samples were drawn from two sources: the first 160 participants of the ongoing ImmuneRACE study, and 950 to 1,500 subjects contributed by 6 global collaborators. Nearly every sample came with metadata listing a de-identified subject ID, COVID-19 status, age in years and sex. HLA class I and class II types, where available, came from metadata supplied by the sample provider rather than from assay-based typing.

Participants in the prospective study were aged about 18 to 90 years, lived in some 24 United States geographic areas, and enrolled through a virtual design. In the prospective study, participants were assigned to cohorts based on the clinical history participants reported in a screening survey and a study questionnaire. ImmuneRACE Cohort 3 recovered participants were defined by two consecutive negative NP/OP PCR tests, healthcare professional clearance, or symptom resolution. Each participant in the prospective study had whole blood, serum and a nasopharyngeal or oropharyngeal swab collected by mobile phlebotomists. Prospective study participants could optionally give additional blood draws and questionnaires over an approximately two-month period. Before DNA extraction, prospective study blood samples were shipped either frozen or at room temperature. The germline V gene gives CDR1 as MDHEN and CDR2 as SYDVKM. V sheds 1 base and J sheds 8 bases, leaving 11 bases between their ends. The CDR3 goes from the cysteine to the phenylalanine over 13 residues. CDR3 DNA is the only sequence kept; it has 39 bases, read in frame from the first base.

Paper-wide results and their limitations: The amount of clinical and demographic metadata varied by source and participant and was provided uncurated.

The immunoSEQ Assay, a bias-controlled multiplex PCR, was used to amplify TCRbeta CDR3 regions from genomic DNA. From the authors' description of their analysis: Within the assay, amplification of reference gene primers was used to estimate how many nucleated cells each sample contained. To quantify the absolute abundance of each unique TCRbeta CDR3 rearrangement, sequence reads were collapsed and filtered. For each sample, productive Simpson clonality was calculated as the square root of Simpson's diversity index over productive rearrangements. In TCRdb, the immuneACCESS table is reduced to in-frame sequences with V and J assigned. These tables do not hold every clone; where another copy was compared, an unresolved V gene accounts for under half, and the others remain unexplained. V and J calls and clone size are those listed in that table; D and trimming were worked out from the DNA. Counted in this sample were 360,000 or so clones; more than 85% of them appeared once. The ten most abundant clones make up almost 3% of the sample.

This receptor was obtained from a woman in her twenties or thirties who had recovered from COVID-19. The sequenced sample was PBMCs or T cells enriched from blood (not recorded which). The chain links TRBV28 with TRBJ1-2; the D gene assignment is ambiguous. The CDR3 sequence is CASSLFLGLGYTF. In nucleotide form, the sequence is TGTGCCAGCAGTTTATTCCTTGGGCTCGGCTACACCTTC.